The 16 T cell receptor beta chains below come from one sample, sequenced in a study of blood T cell repertoires in COVID-19. Some clones are missing from TCRdb's copy, which holds only in-frame ones; the method was immunoSEQ multiplex PCR. The sample contains under 200,000 clones, around nine tenths of which appear only once. Sequencing input: peripheral blood. The receptor set was obtained from a man aged 18 to 30 with active or convalescent COVID-19.

The V and J genes are TRBV24-1 and TRBJ2-3; perhaps TRBD2 as D (6 bases). From germline, CDR1 is KGHDR and CDR2 SFDVKD. Between the trimmed V and J ends, which lost 4 bases and 2 bases, there was a span of 15 bases. The CDR3 length is 16 residues. CDR3 amino acids: CATSEGGLLDTDTQYF. The CDR3, as DNA: TGTGCCACCAGTGAGGGGGGATTGTTGGACACAGATACGCAGTATTTT.

The CDR3 nucleotides read TGTGCCAGCATCCTCACAGGGGGCGCCGACTATGGCTACACCTTC. Amino acid sequence: CASILTGGADYGYTF. The genes are TRBV7-2 and TRBJ1-2, with 9 nucleotides matching TRBD1. The ends lost 7 bases at V and 3 bases at J; junction bases unmatched: 9. Germline assignment: CDR1 SGHTA and CDR2 FQGNSA. The CDR3 is 15 residues long.

CDR3 sequence (DNA): TGTGCCAGCAGTTCGGCTTCCCTCTTGGGGAGTTCACCCCTCCACTTT. It specifies CASSSASLLGSSPLHF. The V gene is TRBV28, the J gene TRBJ1-6; D is ambiguous. This CDR3 spans 16 amino acids. Germline V lookup: CDR1 MDHEN, CDR2 SYDVKM. V dropped 4 bases and J dropped 9 bases, with 19 bases sitting between them.

The CDR3 bases are TGCAGCGTTGACAGGGTTATGGAGACCCAGTACTTC. Its protein product is CSVDRVMETQYF. This chain uses TRBV29-1 with TRBJ2-5; D is perhaps TRBD1 (5 bases). With 3 bases removed from V and 5 bases from J, the gap between germline ends came to 10 bases. CDR3 size: 12 residues. The germline V gene has CDR1 SQVTM and CDR2 ANQGSEA.

The V call is TRBV9, the J call TRBJ2-3, with TRBD2 matching 13 bases. The J segment lost 2 bases and the V segment lost 3 bases, leaving 6 bases of the junction unmatched. The CDR3 has 17 residues. Germline V lookup: CDR1 SGDLS, CDR2 YYNGEE. This chain's CDR3 is CASSGGTSGMYTDTQYF. CDR3 bases: TGTGCCAGCAGCGGCGGGACTAGCGGGATGTACACAGATACGCAGTATTTT.

The V gene is TRBV10-2, the J gene TRBJ1-1; TRBD1 is a possible D gene (5 bases). The ends were cut back, 5 bases at V and 1 base at J, with 8 bases in the middle. CDR1 WSHSY and CDR2 SAAADI come from the germline V gene. This CDR3 spans 13 amino acids. Here the CDR3 reads CASSTQENTEAFF. Here the CDR3 DNA reads TGCGCCAGCAGTACACAGGAGAACACTGAAGCTTTCTTT.

The rearrangement uses TRBV24-1 and TRBJ1-2; 8 bases align to TRBD1. The CDR3 runs to 15 residues. The V gene's germline CDR1 is KGHDR and CDR2 SFDVKD. The V and J ends lost 4 bases and 4 bases, in that order; junction bases with no gene match: 7. CDR3 sequence (DNA): TGTGCCACCAGTGAGCGGGGACAGGCAGGCTATGGCTACACCTTC. As protein: CATSERGQAGYGYTF.

The chain employs TRBV6-5 and TRBJ2-2, with D unclear. V was trimmed by 6 bases and J by 7 bases, leaving 18 bases between them. Germline loops: CDR1 MNHEY, CDR2 SVGAGI. The length of the CDR3 is 15 residues. The CDR3 sequence: CASSPRVVSGGELFF. In DNA, the CDR3 is TGTGCCAGCAGCCCCCGGGTTGTTTCGGGCGGGGAGCTGTTTTTT.

This sequence joins TRBV7-2 and TRBJ2-7; 7 nucleotides align to TRBD1. The CDR3 totals 15 residues. Germline trimming cut 6 bases from V and 7 bases from J; bases unmatched to any gene: 15. CDR1 SGHTA and CDR2 FQGNSA come from the germline V gene. CDR3 protein: CASSRTGLPPWEQYV. The CDR3 DNA follows: TGTGCCAGCAGTCGGACAGGCCTTCCCCCCTGGGAGCAGTACGTC.

The V and J genes are TRBV4-2 and TRBJ2-3, with a weak D call TRBD2 (6 bases). The CDR3 loop spans 15 amino acids. V was clipped by 3 bases and J by 2 bases, with 12 bases between them. CDR1 is LGHNA and CDR2 is YNFKEQ in the germline V gene. In DNA form, the CDR3 reads TGTGCCAGCAGCCAGGGACTTAGGTACACAGATACGCAGTATTTT. Translation: CASSQGLRYTDTQYF.

The V and J genes are TRBV5-1 and TRBJ2-2; 9 nucleotides agree with TRBD2. The trim removed 0 bases at V and 4 bases at J, leaving 1 base unmatched. Germline V gene data show CDR1 as SGHRS and CDR2 as YFSETQ. The length of the CDR3 is 15 residues. CDR3: CASSLASGVTGELFF. Written as DNA, the CDR3 is TGCGCCAGCAGCTTGGCTAGCGGGGTCACCGGGGAGCTGTTTTTT.

The chain links TRBV11-2 to TRBJ1-4; D not certain. V was clipped by 5 bases and J by 8 bases, with 21 bases between them. This CDR3 contains 16 residues. Germline V gene data show CDR1 as SGHAT and CDR2 as FQNNGV. The CDR3 protein is CASSKLPGYLGEKLFF. For the CDR3, the DNA is TGTGCCAGCAGCAAACTACCGGGATATTTGGGGGAAAAACTGTTTTTT.

This clone is a singleton in its sample. The J gene is TRBJ1-4, the V gene TRBV18, with D maybe TRBD1 (5 bases). Germline CDR1 KGHSH, CDR2 LQKENI. The V gene lost 2 bases and the J gene lost 0 bases, with 10 bases spanning the gap. The CDR3 extends over 16 amino acids. The CDR3 DNA follows: TGTGCCAGCTCACCAACGGGGGTCGCAACTAATGAAAAACTGTTTTTT. This gives the protein CASSPTGVATNEKLFF.

The chain is built from TRBV6-1 and TRBJ1-2; D gene ambiguous. The germline V and J ends were trimmed by 3 bases and 7 bases, with 9 bases remaining between them. The CDR3 has 12 residues. From germline, CDR1 is MNHNS and CDR2 SASEGT. This CDR3 is CASSDQARGYTF. In DNA form, the CDR3 reads TGTGCCAGCAGTGATCAGGCCCGTGGCTACACCTTC.

This clone was detected once. The chain links TRBV3-1 (or the pseudogene TRBV3-2) to TRBJ2-7; 11 bases line up with TRBD1. Germline CDR1 and CDR2: LGHDT and YNNKEL (reference sequence). J lost 5 bases, V lost 4 bases, and 4 bases had no gene match. The CDR3 runs 14 residues. The CDR3 bases are TGTGCCAGCAGCCTTTGGGACAGGGGGAACGAGCAGTACTTC. Protein: CASSLWDRGNEQYF.

The gene calls are TRBV11-3 and TRBJ2-3, with 9 bases fitting TRBD1. Germline loops: CDR1 SGHNT, CDR2 YENEEA. Trimming at V came to 4 bases and at J to 5 bases, leaving 10 bases not matched to a gene. CDR3 length equals 16 residues. CDR3: CASSSTRGQGIDTQYF. The DNA for the CDR3 is TGTGCCAGCAGCTCAACTAGGGGACAGGGTATAGATACGCAGTATTTT.